A selection of T cell receptor beta chains follows, all from one sample in a study of shared clonotypes between healthy human individuals. Using immunoSEQ multiplex PCR, the repertoire was profiled, and TCRdb retains in-frame clones only, with some absent. This sample yields about 2 million clones, of which about 95% are seen a single time; around 1.1% belongs to the top ten. The sample consisted of naive CD8+ T cells sorted from blood. Receptors were obtained from a man younger than 35 in good health. Both conserved end residues are part of each CDR3. The D gene is left open where the match is weak.

>TRBV7-9|TRBD1|TRBJ1-1
CASSFMGTEEAFF
TGTGCCAGCAGCTTTATGGGGACAGAAGAAGCTTTCTTT
>TRBV4-1|NA|TRBJ2-7
CASSQGQGQFLYEQYF
TGCGCCAGCAGCCAAGGCCAGGGGCAGTTTCTTTACGAGCAGTACTTC
>TRBV10-3|NA|TRBJ1-4
CAIGYEKLFF
TGTGCCATCGGGTATGAAAAACTGTTTTTT
>TRBV4-2|NA|TRBJ2-3
CASSHSGAGDTQYF
TGTGCCAGCAGCCACTCAGGGGCAGGAGATACGCAGTATTTT
>TRBV4-1|NA|TRBJ2-7
CASSRRDTTYEQYF
TGCGCCAGCAGCCGAAGGGACACGACCTACGAGCAGTACTTC
>TRBV4-3|TRBD1|TRBJ2-7
CASSQETGGSYEQYF
TGCGCCAGCAGCCAAGAGACAGGGGGTTCCTACGAGCAGTACTTC
>TRBV27|NA|TRBJ2-1
CASSLSSGDSRLSEQFF
TGTGCCAGCAGTTTATCGAGTGGGGACTCACGACTTAGTGAGCAGTTCTTC
>TRBV15|TRBD2|TRBJ2-7
CATSRAGGGFYEQYF
TGTGCCACCAGCAGAGCTGGGGGGGGTTTCTACGAGCAGTACTTC
>TRBV29-1|NA|TRBJ2-5
CSVFSETQYF
TGCAGCGTTTTCAGTGAGACCCAGTACTTC
>TRBV7-9|NA|TRBJ2-1
CASSLAGSSYNEQFF
TGTGCCAGCAGCTTAGCAGGAAGCTCCTACAATGAGCAGTTCTTC
>TRBV7-2|NA|TRBJ2-7
CASSLGTEQYF
TGTGCCAGCAGCTTAGGGACCGAGCAGTACTTC
>TRBV9|NA|TRBJ1-6
CARRVRSSYNSPLHF
TGTGCCAGGAGGGTTCGGAGCTCCTATAATTCACCCCTCCACTTT
>TRBV5-4|NA|TRBJ1-5
CASSSFGDDQPQHF
TGTGCCAGCAGCTCATTCGGGGACGATCAGCCCCAGCATTTT
>TRBV19|TRBD2|TRBJ2-1
CASTFGEGGRNEQFF
TGTGCCAGTACCTTCGGGGAAGGCGGGAGGAATGAGCAGTTCTTC
>TRBV28|TRBD2|TRBJ2-5
CASSLWSGGKETQYF
TGTGCCAGCAGTTTATGGAGCGGGGGTAAGGAGACCCAGTACTTC
>TRBV5-1|NA|TRBJ2-7
CASSLVSFSYEQYF
TGCGCCAGCAGCTTGGTTTCATTTTCCTACGAGCAGTACTTC
>TRBV7-9|NA|TRBJ1-1
CASSLRSTEAFF
TGTGCCAGCAGCTTAAGAAGCACTGAAGCTTTCTTT
>TRBV5-4|TRBD1|TRBJ2-2
CASTMTGSGELFF
TGTGCCAGCACTATGACAGGGTCCGGGGAGCTGTTTTTT
>TRBV19|NA|TRBJ1-6
CASRMGNSPLHF
TGTGCCAGTAGGATGGGGAATTCACCCCTCCACTTT
>TRBV11-2|NA|TRBJ1-1
CASSFRAANTEAFF
TGTGCCAGCAGCTTCCGGGCGGCGAACACTGAAGCTTTCTTT